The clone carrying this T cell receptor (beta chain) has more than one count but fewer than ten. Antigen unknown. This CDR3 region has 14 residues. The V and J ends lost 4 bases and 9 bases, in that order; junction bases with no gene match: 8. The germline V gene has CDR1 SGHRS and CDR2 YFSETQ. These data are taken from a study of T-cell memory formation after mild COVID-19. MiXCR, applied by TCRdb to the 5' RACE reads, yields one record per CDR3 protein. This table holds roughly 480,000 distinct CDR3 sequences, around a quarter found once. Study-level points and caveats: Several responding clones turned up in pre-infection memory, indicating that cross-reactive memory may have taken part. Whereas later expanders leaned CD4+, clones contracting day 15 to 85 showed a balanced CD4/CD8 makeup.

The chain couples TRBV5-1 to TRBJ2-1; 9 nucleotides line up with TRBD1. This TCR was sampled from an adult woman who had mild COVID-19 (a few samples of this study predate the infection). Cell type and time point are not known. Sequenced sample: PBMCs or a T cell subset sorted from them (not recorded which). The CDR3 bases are TGCGCCAGCAGCCTGGGACAGGGTCTCGCTGAGCAGTTCTTC. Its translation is CASSLGQGLAEQFF. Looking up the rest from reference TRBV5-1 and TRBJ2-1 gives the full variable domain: KAGVTQTPRYLIKTRGQQVTLSCSPISGHRSVSWYQQTPGQGLQFLFEYFSETQRNKGNFPGRFSGRQFSNSRSEMNVSTLELGDSALYLCASSLGQGLAEQFFGPGTRLTVL.